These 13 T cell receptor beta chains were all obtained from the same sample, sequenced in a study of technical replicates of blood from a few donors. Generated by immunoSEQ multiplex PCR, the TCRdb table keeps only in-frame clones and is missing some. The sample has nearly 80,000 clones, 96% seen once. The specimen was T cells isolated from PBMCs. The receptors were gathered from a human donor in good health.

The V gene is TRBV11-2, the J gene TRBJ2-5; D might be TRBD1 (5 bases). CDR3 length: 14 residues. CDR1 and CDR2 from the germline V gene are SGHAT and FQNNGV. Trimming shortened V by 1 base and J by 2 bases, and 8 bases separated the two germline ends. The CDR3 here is CASSLAGRQETQYF. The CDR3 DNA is TGTGCCAGCAGCTTAGCAGGGCGGCAAGAGACCCAGTACTTC. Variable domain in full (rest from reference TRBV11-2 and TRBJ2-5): EAGVAQSPRYKIIEKRQSVAFWCNPISGHATLYWYQQILGQGPKLLIQFQNNGVVDDSQLPKDRFSAERLKGVDSTLKIQPAKLEDSAVYLCASSLAGRQETQYFGPGTRLLVL.

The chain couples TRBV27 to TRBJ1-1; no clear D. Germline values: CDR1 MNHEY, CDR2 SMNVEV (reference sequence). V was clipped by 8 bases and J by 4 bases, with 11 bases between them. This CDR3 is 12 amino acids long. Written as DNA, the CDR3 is TGTGCCAGCTCGGCACGGGGCACTGAAGCTTTCTTT. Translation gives CASSARGTEAFF.

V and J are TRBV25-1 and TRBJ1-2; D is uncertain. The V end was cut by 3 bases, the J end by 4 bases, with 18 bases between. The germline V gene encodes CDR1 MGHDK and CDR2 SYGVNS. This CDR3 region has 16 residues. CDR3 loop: CASSERKTTGTYGYTF. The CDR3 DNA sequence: TGTGCCAGCAGTGAGCGAAAGACAACCGGCACCTATGGCTACACCTTC.

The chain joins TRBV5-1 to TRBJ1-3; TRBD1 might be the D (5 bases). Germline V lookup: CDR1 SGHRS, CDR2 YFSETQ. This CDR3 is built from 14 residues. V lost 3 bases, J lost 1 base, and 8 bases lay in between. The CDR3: CASSSTGSGNTIYF. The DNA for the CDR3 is TGCGCCAGCAGCTCAACAGGTTCTGGAAACACCATATATTTT.

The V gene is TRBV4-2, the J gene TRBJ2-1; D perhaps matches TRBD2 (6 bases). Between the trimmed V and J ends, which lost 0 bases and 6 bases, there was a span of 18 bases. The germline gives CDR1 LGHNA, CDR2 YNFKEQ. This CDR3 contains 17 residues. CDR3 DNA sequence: TGTGCCAGCAGCCAAGAAAATTGGCGGGACGCACTCAATGAGCAGTTCTTC. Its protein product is CASSQENWRDALNEQFF.

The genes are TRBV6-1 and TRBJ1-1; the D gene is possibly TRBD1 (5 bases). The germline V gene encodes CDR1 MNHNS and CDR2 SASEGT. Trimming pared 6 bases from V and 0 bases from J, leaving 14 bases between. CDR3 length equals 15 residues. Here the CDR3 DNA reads TGTGCCAGCAGGACACAGACAGAAATGAACACTGAAGCTTTCTTT. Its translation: CASRTQTEMNTEAFF.

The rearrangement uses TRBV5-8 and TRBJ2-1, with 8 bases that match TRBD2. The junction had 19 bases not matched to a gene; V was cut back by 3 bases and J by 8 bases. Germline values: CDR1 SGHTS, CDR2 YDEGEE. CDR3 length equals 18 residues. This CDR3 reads CASSWTTIGRAGVDEQFF. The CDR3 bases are TGTGCCAGCAGCTGGACGACGATCGGGAGGGCGGGCGTAGATGAGCAGTTCTTC.

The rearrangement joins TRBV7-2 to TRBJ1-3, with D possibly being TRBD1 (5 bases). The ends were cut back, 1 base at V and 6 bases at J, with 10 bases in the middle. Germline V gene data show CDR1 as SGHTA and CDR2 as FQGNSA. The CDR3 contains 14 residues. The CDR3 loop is CASSLVDSQNTIYF. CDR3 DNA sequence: TGTGCCAGCAGCTTAGTAGACAGCCAAAACACCATATATTTT.

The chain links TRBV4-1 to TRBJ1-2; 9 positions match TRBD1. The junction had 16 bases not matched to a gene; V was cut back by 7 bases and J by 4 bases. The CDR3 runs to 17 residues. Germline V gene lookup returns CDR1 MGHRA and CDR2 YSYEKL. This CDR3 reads CASNPDRDREISYGYTF. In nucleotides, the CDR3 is TGCGCCAGCAACCCAGACCGGGACAGGGAGATCAGCTATGGCTACACCTTC.

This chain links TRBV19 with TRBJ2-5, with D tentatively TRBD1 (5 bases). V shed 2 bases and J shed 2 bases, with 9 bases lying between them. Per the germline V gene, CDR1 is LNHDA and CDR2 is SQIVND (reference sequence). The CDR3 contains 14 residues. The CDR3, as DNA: TGTGCCAGTAGTATAAGGGGCCAACAAGAGACCCAGTACTTC. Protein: CASSIRGQQETQYF.

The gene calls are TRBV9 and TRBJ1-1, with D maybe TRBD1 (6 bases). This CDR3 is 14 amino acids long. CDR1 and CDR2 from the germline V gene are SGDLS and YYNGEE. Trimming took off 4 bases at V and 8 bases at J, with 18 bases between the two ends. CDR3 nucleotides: TGTGCCAGCAGCCTAGCGGGGGGCCTGTCGGAAGCTTTCTTT. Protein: CASSLAGGLSEAFF.

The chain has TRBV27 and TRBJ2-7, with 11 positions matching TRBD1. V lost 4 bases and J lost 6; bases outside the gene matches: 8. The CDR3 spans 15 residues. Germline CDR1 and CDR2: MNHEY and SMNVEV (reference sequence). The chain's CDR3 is CASSSAGTGGGEQYF. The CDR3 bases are TGTGCCAGCAGTTCGGCCGGGACAGGGGGTGGCGAGCAGTACTTC.

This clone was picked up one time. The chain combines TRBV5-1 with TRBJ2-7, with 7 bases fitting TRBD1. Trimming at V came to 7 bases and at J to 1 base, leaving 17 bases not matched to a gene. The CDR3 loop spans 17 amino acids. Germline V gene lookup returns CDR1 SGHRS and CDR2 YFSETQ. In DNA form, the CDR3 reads TGCGCCAGCGCCTACCGATCGAGGGACAGCTTTTCCTACGAGCAGTACTTC. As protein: CASAYRSRDSFSYEQYF.